This T cell receptor (beta chain) was sequenced in a study of blood T cell repertoires in COVID-19. Study at large: The samples span acute and convalescent COVID-19 from the United States, Italy and Spain. Sources were T cells, B-cell-depleted T cells, or PBMCs; the material itself was cDNA or gDNA.

Trimming took off 5 bases at V and 0 bases at J, with 15 bases between the two ends. Germline V gene lookup returns CDR1 SGHRS and CDR2 YFSETQ. The CDR3 runs to 16 residues. In the study's own analysis: For nucleated cells, counts were estimated from reference gene primer amplification. Repertoires were generated with immunoSEQ multiplex PCR, while TCRdb's copy carries only in-frame clones and drops some. The DNA gave D and trimming, while V, J and clone size come from that table. The profile shows tens of thousands of clones, under 90% of them singletons. The clonotype was recovered from a man aged 70 or older with active or convalescent COVID-19. The rearrangement uses TRBV5-1 and TRBJ2-1; the D gene is possibly TRBD1 (5 bases). Sequenced: peripheral blood. As DNA, the CDR3 is TGCGCCAGCAGTTTTCAGGGTGAGAGCTCCTACAATGAGCAGTTCTTC. Translated: CASSFQGESSYNEQFF.